The rows below give T cell receptor beta chains drawn from one sample of a study of T-cell reconstitution after alpha-beta-depleted transplantation in children. TCRdb processed the PCR reads anew with MiXCR; each CDR3 protein has one entry. In the table there are around 600,000 distinct CDR3 sequences, around 23% of which are singletons. Sequences were derived from PBMCs, mostly from graft donor cells, sampled 360 days after TCRalphabeta/CD19-depleted stem cell transplant. These receptors were obtained from a boy less than two years old who had a stem cell transplant for acute myeloid leukemia, so the T cells may come from the graft donor. CDR3s include the opening cysteine and the closing phenylalanine or tryptophan. D genes are given only for firm matches. The listing skips clone size in some rows; elsewhere it reads once, few, many or a size class.

size | J | D | length | V | DNA | CDR3
- | TRBJ2-1 | - | 15 | TRBV4-3 | TGCGCCAGCAGCCAAGATATCCAGTCCTACAATGAGCAGTTCTTC | CASSQDIQSYNEQFF
few | TRBJ2-1 | TRBD1 | 14 | TRBV28 | TGTGCCAGCAAGGACAGGGGGGGGCGGAATGAGCAGTTCTTC | CASKDRGGRNEQFF
many | TRBJ2-3 | - | 16 | TRBV9 | TGTGCCAGCAGCCACCGGCGGGGCCGGGGCACAGATACGCAGTATTTT | CASSHRRGRGTDTQYF
many | TRBJ2-7 | TRBD1 | 16 | TRBV20-1 | TGCAGTGCTACCCCTCCCGTGGACAGGGCTCCCTACGAGCAGTACTTC | CSATPPVDRAPYEQYF
- | TRBJ2-1 | TRBD2 | 15 | TRBV18 | TGTGCCAGCTCCCGTCAGCGGGGGGAAAACAATGAGCAGTTCTTC | CASSRQRGENNEQFF
- | TRBJ2-5 | - | 15 | TRBV20-1 | TGCAGTGCTGCCGCAGCCGGGTCCTCCGGAGAGACCCAGTACTTC | CSAAAAGSSGETQYF
few | TRBJ2-1 | - | 15 | TRBV4-3 | TGCGCCAGCAGCCAAGATTCAGCAAACTACAATGAGCAGTTCTTC | CASSQDSANYNEQFF
many | TRBJ2-5 | - | 13 | TRBV6-1 | TGTGCCAGCGGACAAATTAACCAAGAGACCCAGTACTTC | CASGQINQETQYF
once | TRBJ2-2 | TRBD1 | 16 | TRBV6-1 | TGTGCCAGCAGGTTTATAGGACAGGGCTTTGCCGGGGAGCTGTTTTTT | CASRFIGQGFAGELFF
- | TRBJ2-1 | - | 14 | TRBV6-5 | TGTGCCAGCAGTTACTCGGGCGGGGTGGATGAGCAGTTCTTC | CASSYSGGVDEQFF